The 15 T cell receptor beta chains below were found in one sample sequenced in a study of blood T cell repertoires in COVID-19. Method: immunoSEQ multiplex PCR; TCRdb's copy keeps in-frame clones and lacks some. The table records some 56,000 clones, roughly 89% of them present only once. The specimen was peripheral blood. These receptor sequences come from a woman aged 55-70 years with COVID-19, enrolled during active disease.

J is TRBJ2-2 and V is TRBV5-4; perhaps TRBD2 as D (5 bases). CDR1 is SGHNT and CDR2 is YYREEE in the germline V gene (reference sequence). V gave up 6 bases and J gave up 5 bases, with 11 bases separating them. The CDR3 runs to 13 residues. The CDR3 loop reads CASKPPGTGELFF. The CDR3 nucleotides are TGTGCCAGCAAACCGCCGGGGACCGGGGAGCTGTTTTTT. Variable domain in full (rest from reference TRBV5-4 and TRBJ2-2): ETGVTQSPTHLIKTRGQQVTLRCSSQSGHNTVSWYQQALGQGPQFIFQYYREEENGRGNFPPRFSGLQFPNYSSELNVNALELDDSALYLCASKPPGTGELFFGEGSRLTVL.

The chain carries TRBV5-5 and TRBJ2-1, with D perhaps matching TRBD1 (5 bases). There are 15 residues in the CDR3. V shed 4 bases and J shed 0 bases, with 11 bases lying between them. Germline CDR1 is SGHKS and CDR2 is YYEKEE (reference sequence). The CDR3 DNA is TGTGCCAGCAGCCAGGACACGAACTCCTACAATGAGCAGTTCTTC. This codes for CASSQDTNSYNEQFF. Variable domain in full (rest from reference TRBV5-5 and TRBJ2-1): DAGVTQSPTHLIKTRGQQVTLRCSPISGHKSVSWYQQVLGQGPQFIFQYYEKEERGRGNFPDRFSARQFPNYSSELNVNALLLGDSALYLCASSQDTNSYNEQFFGPGTRLTVL.

The J gene is TRBJ1-5, the V gene TRBV6-2 or TRBV6-3, with TRBD1 as a possible D gene (6 bases). The V end was cut by 0 bases, the J end by 4 bases, with 13 bases between. Germline CDR1 and CDR2: MNHEY and SVGEGT. The CDR3 totals 16 residues. The CDR3 DNA follows: TGTGCCAGCAGTTACTCGCGCTATACAGGGAATCAGCCCCAGCATTTT. As protein: CASSYSRYTGNQPQHF.

The chain couples TRBV5-1 to TRBJ2-1; 13 bases are a match to TRBD2. Per the germline V gene, CDR1 is SGHRS and CDR2 is YFSETQ. V lost 4 bases to trimming and J lost 7 bases; unmatched junction nucleotides: 5. This CDR3 region has 15 residues. The DNA for the CDR3 is TGCGCCAGCAGCGGAGGGACTAGCGGGACTAATGAGCAGTTCTTC. Protein: CASSGGTSGTNEQFF.

This chain links TRBV6-5 with TRBJ2-1, with TRBD2 matching over 7 bases. Germline lookup yields CDR1 MNHEY and CDR2 SVGAGI. The J segment lost 4 bases and the V segment lost 5 bases, leaving 8 bases of the junction unmatched. The CDR3 length is 15 residues. The CDR3 loop reads CASSPPAGVYNEQFF. The CDR3, as DNA: TGTGCCAGCAGTCCCCCGGCGGGGGTGTACAATGAGCAGTTCTTC.

The J gene is TRBJ2-1, the V gene TRBV28; 8 bases align to TRBD2. Germline trimming cut 6 bases from V and 5 bases from J; bases unmatched to any gene: 9. Per the germline V gene, CDR1 is MDHEN and CDR2 is SYDVKM. The CDR3 is made up of 15 amino acids. The CDR3 coding sequence is TGTGCCAGCAGCCTCGGGACTAGGAGGAACAATGAGCAGTTCTTC. Residues: CASSLGTRRNNEQFF.

In DNA, the CDR3 is TGTGCCAGCAGTCCCCGACCCGCGGGGACCGGGGAGCTGTTTTTT. Translated: CASSPRPAGTGELFF. The V gene is TRBV2, the J gene TRBJ2-2; a possible D gene is TRBD2 (6 bases). Germline CDR1 and CDR2: SNHLY and FYNNEI. The CDR3 contains 15 residues. V shed 5 bases and J shed 5 bases, with 15 bases lying between them. Full variable domain (missing parts from reference TRBV2 and TRBJ2-2): EPEVTQTPSHQVTQMGQEVILRCVPISNHLYFYWYRQILGQKVEFLVSFYNNEISEKSEIFDDQFSVERPDGSNFTLKIRSTKLEDSAMYFCASSPRPAGTGELFFGEGSRLTVL.

The chain links TRBV16 to TRBJ2-7; D gene uncertain. The CDR3 sequence is 12 residues long. Germline CDR1 reads KGHSY; CDR2 reads FQNENV. With 1 base removed from V and 3 bases from J, the gap between germline ends came to 4 bases. The CDR3 sequence: CASSQFNYEQYF. The CDR3 DNA reads TGTGCCAGCAGCCAATTCAACTACGAGCAGTACTTC.

The chain links TRBV7-2 to TRBJ1-2; 7 nucleotides match TRBD1. The germline CDR1 and CDR2 sequences are SGHTA and FQGNSA. V lost 5 bases, J lost 6 bases, and 9 bases stayed unmatched. This CDR3 comprises 14 residues. The CDR3 here is CASSLIQGIDGYTF. For the CDR3, the DNA is TGTGCCAGCAGCCTTATACAGGGGATTGATGGCTACACCTTC.

This chain uses TRBV19 with TRBJ2-5; 8 bases match TRBD1. The germline V gene has CDR1 LNHDA and CDR2 SQIVND (reference sequence). The CDR3 sequence is 19 residues long. The V and J ends lost 3 bases and 0 bases, in that order; junction bases with no gene match: 15. Written as DNA, the CDR3 is TGTGCCAGTAGTATGGGGGACAGGCCCCAAAAATGGTACCAAGAGACCCAGTACTTC. Translation gives CASSMGDRPQKWYQETQYF.

This clone was counted once. This chain joins TRBV6-4 and TRBJ2-1, with D possibly matching TRBD1 (5 bases). This CDR3 is built from 14 residues. In germline, CDR1 is MRHNA, CDR2 SNTAGT. The ends were cut back, 5 bases at V and 7 bases at J, with 15 bases in the middle. The CDR3 spells CASSPETESNEQFF. In nucleotides, the CDR3 is TGTGCCAGCAGTCCGGAGACAGAGTCTAATGAGCAGTTCTTC.

This rearrangement joins TRBV18 to TRBJ1-6, with D possibly being TRBD1 (5 bases). The CDR3 length is 14 residues. Looked up from germline, CDR1 is KGHSH and CDR2 is LQKENI. With 3 bases removed from V and 5 bases from J, the gap between germline ends came to 8 bases. The DNA of the CDR3 is TGTGCCAGCTCACCGACAGCCGATAATTCACCCCTCCACTTT. Protein sequence: CASSPTADNSPLHF.

V and J are TRBV10-3 and TRBJ1-2, with unresolved D. Germline loops: CDR1 ENHRY, CDR2 SYGVKD. Trimming shortened V by 3 bases and J by 4 bases, and 12 bases separated the two germline ends. This CDR3 has 14 amino acids. The CDR3 sequence: CAISDRQTPYGYTF. CDR3 nucleotides: TGTGCCATCAGTGACAGACAAACCCCCTATGGCTACACCTTC.

The CDR3 DNA follows: TGTGCCAGCAGTAGGGGGGGCTTACCCTACGAGCAGTACTTC. Translated, it gives CASSRGGLPYEQYF. V is TRBV6-2 or TRBV6-3 and J is TRBJ2-7, with D possibly being TRBD2 (7 bases). CDR1 is MNHEY, CDR2 SVGEGT, per germline. The ends were cut back, 5 bases at V and 2 bases at J, with 13 bases in the middle. This CDR3 contains 14 residues.

The chain couples TRBV2 to TRBJ2-7; 9 nucleotides agree with TRBD1. The germline CDR1 and CDR2 sequences are SNHLY and FYNNEI. The CDR3 spans 14 residues. Trimming cost V 6 bases and J 1 base; bases outside gene matches: 4. For the CDR3, the DNA is TGTGCCAGCAGCCAGGGACAGGGTTCCTACGAGCAGTACTTC. This sequence encodes CASSQGQGSYEQYF. Combining the CDR3 with reference TRBV2 and TRBJ2-7 gives the whole variable domain EPEVTQTPSHQVTQMGQEVILRCVPISNHLYFYWYRQILGQKVEFLVSFYNNEISEKSEIFDDQFSVERPDGSNFTLKIRSTKLEDSAMYFCASSQGQGSYEQYFGPGTRLTVT.